Described below is a single T cell receptor beta chain sequence and its context. No antigen is known for it. The sample is drawn from a study of tumor-infiltrating lymphocytes in localized non-small cell lung cancer. Libraries were prepared by immunoSEQ multiplex PCR; TCRdb keeps only in-frame clonotypes and omits some of them. Of about 7,200 clones detected, 61% appear once; the ten largest clones hold roughly an eighth. The CDR3 is 14 amino acids. Germline CDR1 is WNHNN and CDR2 is SYGVQD (reference sequence). V lost 10 bases, J lost 4 bases, and 17 bases lay in between. Overall study findings and caveats: Only some patients had TCR sequencing, depending on available tissue.

The clonotype was recovered from a human donor with non-small cell lung cancer. Sample: lung tumor tissue. The chain recombines TRBV10-1 with TRBJ1-5; D gene unclear. CDR3 in amino acids: CATITWEGNQPQHF. CDR3 DNA sequence: TGCGCCACCATCACTTGGGAGGGAAATCAGCCCCAGCATTTT.